This TCR beta chain is drawn from a study of T cells in localized non-small cell lung cancer. A note on this clone: Its antigen remains unknown.

V shed 5 bases and J shed 8 bases, with 12 bases lying between them. CDR3 size: 13 residues. CDR1 and CDR2 from the germline V gene are MNHNS and SASEGT. Clones were sequenced by immunoSEQ multiplex PCR, and TCRdb holds only the in-frame ones, with some missing. The profile shows 50,000 to 65,000 clones, around 81% of them singletons. General study points: When the top 100 tumor clones were examined, a median approximately 59 of them also appeared in the adjacent lung, which was paired and uninvolved. Owing to sequencing of a solitary tumor region, heterogeneity cannot be discounted. Those with higher blood T cell density had longer overall survival. Uninvolved nearby lung showed the greatest T cell clonality, exceeding that found in tumor.

The starting material was PBMCs, obtained before any cancer treatment. The chain is built from TRBV6-1 and TRBJ2-2; the D is unclear. This TCR was recovered from a woman aged 40-75 years with stage II lung adenocarcinoma. The CDR3 is CASSSLLEGELFF. Written as DNA, the CDR3 is TGTGCCAGCAGTTCCTTATTGGAGGGGGAGCTGTTTTTT.